The 8 T cell receptor beta chains below were found in one sample sequenced in a study of cytomegalovirus exposure and HLA in healthy donors. With 60 Vbeta and 13 Jbeta primers, the PCR was carried out. TCRdb keeps only in-frame clones here, not all; method: immunoSEQ multiplex PCR. The sample totals 180,000 or so clones; its top ten clones hold less than 0.95%. The sequencing input was PBMCs. The receptors derive from a young woman in good health and CMV-seropositive.

J is TRBJ1-3 and V is TRBV5-1, with TRBD1 matching 9 bases. The CDR3 totals 17 residues. Germline V gene data show CDR1 as SGHRS and CDR2 as YFSETQ. Losses at the gene ends were 0 bases for V and 4 bases for J; bases not matched to a gene: 8. The CDR3 sequence: CASSLAKTGGRGNTIYF. CDR3 nucleotide sequence: TGCGCCAGCAGCTTGGCCAAAACAGGGGGCAGGGGAAACACCATATATTTT.

The V and J genes are TRBV6-6 and TRBJ1-5, with D possibly matching TRBD1 (5 bases). The CDR3 is 14 amino acids. The V and J ends lost 6 bases and 0 bases respectively, with 9 bases between them. The germline V gene has CDR1 MNHNY and CDR2 SVGAGI (reference sequence). The CDR3 reads CASRGGYSNQPQHF. The CDR3 nucleotides read TGTGCCAGCAGGGGGGGTTATAGCAATCAGCCCCAGCATTTT.

Of note for this clone: The same CDR3 is also encoded by other DNA sequences in this sample. J is TRBJ2-3 and V is TRBV7-2; D possibly corresponds to TRBD2 (6 bases). The CDR3 runs to 12 residues. From germline, CDR1 is SGHTA and CDR2 FQGNSA. V was cut by 5 bases and J by 5 bases, with 8 bases left in between. Here the CDR3 reads CASSPGGDTQYF. CDR3 DNA: TGTGCCAGCAGCCCCGGGGGAGATACGCAGTATTTT. Full variable domain (missing parts from reference TRBV7-2 and TRBJ2-3): GAGVSQSPSNKVTEKGKDVELRCDPISGHTALYWYRQSLGQGLEFLIYFQGNSAPDKSGLPSDRFSAERTGGSVSTLTIQRTQQEDSAVYLCASSPGGDTQYFGPGTRLTVL.

V and J are TRBV18 and TRBJ2-7, with D perhaps TRBD2 (6 bases). This CDR3 region has 12 residues. V lost 7 bases to trimming and J lost 5 bases, with 12 bases between them. The germline CDR1 and CDR2 sequences are KGHSH and LQKENI. The CDR3 loop is CASFIAVDEQYF. In DNA form, the CDR3 reads TGTGCCAGCTTTATAGCGGTGGACGAGCAGTACTTC.

The chain joins TRBV9 to TRBJ2-5; TRBD2 agrees at 8 bases. This CDR3 has 15 amino acids. V shed 0 bases and J 5 bases; nucleotides not matched to a gene: 6. Germline CDR1 and CDR2: SGDLS and YYNGEE. CDR3 DNA sequence: TGTGCCAGCAGCGTAGCCAGCGGGAGTTGGGAGACCCAGTACTTC. Translation gives CASSVASGSWETQYF.

The chain carries TRBV30 and TRBJ1-4; weak D call: TRBD1 (5 bases). The germline CDR1 and CDR2 sequences are GTSNPN and SVGIG (reference sequence). V lost 7 bases and J 3 bases, leaving 15 bases between the germline ends. This CDR3 spans 14 amino acids. The CDR3 protein is CALEGSRANEKLFF. The CDR3 nucleotides read TGTGCCTTGGAGGGGTCGAGGGCTAATGAAAAACTGTTTTTT.

J is TRBJ1-2 and V is TRBV9; no definite D call. In germline, CDR1 is SGDLS, CDR2 YYNGEE. The CDR3 sequence is 13 residues long. The V and J ends lost 0 bases and 8 bases respectively, with 11 bases between them. The CDR3 loop reads CASSVVRAGGYTF. CDR3 DNA sequence: TGTGCCAGCAGCGTAGTGAGGGCCGGGGGCTACACCTTC.

The DNA for the CDR3 is TGCGCCAGCAGCCTATCGGGACTAGCGGTTGGGGCTAACACCGGGGAGCTGTTTTTT. Its translation is CASSLSGLAVGANTGELFF. J is TRBJ2-2 and V is TRBV4-1; the match to TRBD2 covers 11 bases. The CDR3 consists of 19 residues. The V segment lost 4 bases and the J segment 2 bases; nucleotides outside the gene matches: 12. Germline V CDR1 and CDR2: MGHRA, YSYEKL.